This record covers a single TCR beta chain. Its antigen is undetermined. In germline, CDR1 is SGHDT, CDR2 YYEEEE. V shed 2 bases and J shed 0 bases, with 6 bases lying between them. There are 14 residues in the CDR3. Measured with immunoSEQ multiplex PCR; TCRdb has only the in-frame clones, and not every one. Of roughly 46,000 clones listed, approximately 85% are singletons. This sample is drawn from a study of PD-L1 blockade in urothelial cancer. Study-level results: Prediction of better survival came from below-median pretreatment blood TCR clonality. Greater 3-week expansion of tumor-associated blood clones was recorded for durable-benefit patients.

Time point defined: peripheral blood 6 weeks after treatment start. This specimen consisted of PBMCs, obtained around atezolizumab (anti-PD-L1) treatment. This chain links TRBV5-6 with TRBJ1-5; D is ambiguous. The source of this sequence is a man in his fifties with urothelial cancer. This CDR3 is CASSFRYSNQPQHF. For the CDR3, the DNA is TGTGCCAGCAGCTTCAGGTATAGCAATCAGCCCCAGCATTTT.